This TCR beta chain stems from a study of blood T cells in healthy people across ages. Looked up from germline, CDR1 is SEHNR and CDR2 is FQNEAQ (reference sequence). The CDR3 covers 13 residues. Trimming cost V 5 bases and J 3 bases, with 10 bases left between them. For the second PCR, which ran for 7 to 11 cycles, a sample-barcoded 5' primer and a J-beta primer mix were used. TCRdb reprocessed the 5' RACE reads via MiXCR and lists one record per CDR3 protein. The table includes fewer than 2,000,000 distinct CDR3 sequences, approximately 40% detected once. The TCR originated in a human donor in good health. This chain links TRBV7-9 with TRBJ1-1; D remains ambiguous. The sequencing input was blood. As DNA, the CDR3 is TGTGCCAGCAGCAAGGAGGAGTACACTGAAGCTTTCTTT. It codes for CASSKEEYTEAFF. The full variable domain, completed using reference TRBV7-9 and TRBJ1-1, is DTGVSQNPRHKITKRGQNVTFRCDPISEHNRLYWYRQTLGQGPEFLTYFQNEAQLEKSRLLSDRFSAERPKGSFSTLEIQRTEQGDSAMYLCASSKEEYTEAFFGQGTRLTVV.